This passage covers 24 T cell receptor beta chains from one sample sequenced in a study of CD8 T cells in cerebrospinal fluid in Alzheimer's disease. TCRdb re-called the 10x single-cell sequencing reads and catalogs CDR3 proteins one per entry, DNA excluded. Its table records more than 1,500 distinct CDR3 sequences. Sequencing was performed on cerebrospinal fluid. Source of these receptors: a human donor with mild cognitive impairment.

By frequency, this clonotype is medium-sized. The gene calls are TRBV2 and TRBJ1-4; TCRdb proposes TRBD1, but this gene call is untestable without DNA. The CDR3 is 15 amino acids. Germline V gene sequence: CDR1 SNHLY, CDR2 FYNNEI. This CDR3 is CASSERWDTEGKLFF.

This clonotype is medium-sized by frequency. The chain couples TRBV11-3 to TRBJ2-1; the D call of TRBD2 rests on TCRdb alone, since no DNA is present to check it. Germline CDR1 reads SGHNT; CDR2 reads YENEEA. The CDR3 consists of 19 residues. CDR3 residues: CASSSRGLAGEGSYNEQFF.

This clonotype is medium-sized by frequency. CDR3 region: CASSSTSRPDTQYF. This rearrangement joins TRBV5-1 to TRBJ2-3; with no DNA, the TCRdb D assignment of TRBD2 cannot be verified. The length of the CDR3 is 14 residues. The germline V gene has CDR1 SGHRS and CDR2 YFSETQ.

This clonotype is classed as medium-sized by frequency. The chain uses TRBV20-1 and TRBJ2-7; TCRdb proposes TRBD2, but this gene call is untestable without DNA. Germline V gives CDR1 DFQATT, CDR2 SNEGSKA (reference sequence). The CDR3 has 13 amino acids. CDR3 sequence reads: CSATTGREYEQYF.

This clonotype is classed as large by frequency. The J gene is TRBJ2-7, the V gene TRBV7-6; the D call from TCRdb, TRBD1, cannot be confirmed without DNA. The CDR3 extends over 17 amino acids. Germline V gene sequence: CDR1 SGHVS, CDR2 FNYEAQ. The CDR3 spells CASSRLTGGAEPYEQYF.

This clonotype ranks as medium-sized in terms of frequency. The chain recombines TRBV6-6 with TRBJ2-7; TCRdb's D gene call, TRBD1, goes unchecked for lack of DNA. CDR3 length: 16 amino acids. Germline CDR1 reads MNHNY; CDR2 reads SVGAGI (reference sequence). The CDR3 sequence: CASSYPQGTGTYEQYF.

This clonotype ranks as medium-sized in terms of frequency. The chain combines TRBV9 with TRBJ2-5; TCRdb names TRBD2, which stays unverified in the absence of DNA. The CDR3 loop spans 14 amino acids. The germline CDR1 and CDR2 sequences are SGDLS and YYNGEE. The CDR3 sequence is CASSVVSGAETQYF.

This clonotype counts as medium-sized by frequency. The chain recombines TRBV14 with TRBJ2-5; TCRdb lists TRBD2, though no DNA is available to test this call. There are 19 residues in the CDR3. Germline CDR1 reads SGHDN; CDR2 reads FVKESK. The CDR3 reads CASSRQGASGYAARETQYF. Combining the CDR3 with reference TRBV14 and TRBJ2-5 gives the whole variable domain EAGVTQFPSHSVIEKGQTVTLRCDPISGHDNLYWYRRVMGKEIKFLLHFVKESKQDESGMPNNRFLAERTGGTYSTLKVQPAELEDSGVYFCASSRQGASGYAARETQYFGPGTRLLVL.

This sequence joins TRBV28 and TRBJ2-4; TCRdb proposes TRBD2, but this gene call is untestable without DNA. Germline V gene lookup returns CDR1 MDHEN and CDR2 SYDVKM. This CDR3 spans 16 amino acids. The CDR3 here is CASSTSGGAGLDIQYF.

By frequency, this clonotype registers medium-sized (0.01 to 0.1%). This rearrangement joins TRBV3-1 to TRBJ1-5. From germline, CDR1 is LGHDT and CDR2 YNNKEL (reference sequence). The CDR3 has 15 residues. The CDR3 spells CASSRSLNSNQPQHF.

The chain recombines TRBV12-3 or TRBV12-4 with TRBJ2-3. This CDR3 has 14 amino acids. This CDR3 is CASSRNLAQDTQYF.

Considering frequency, this clonotype is medium-sized. The V and J genes are TRBV28 and TRBJ1-5; checking the TCRdb D call of TRBD1 is not possible without DNA. Germline assignment: CDR1 MDHEN and CDR2 SYDVKM. The CDR3 has 15 amino acids. The CDR3 sequence: CASSSGQTSNQPQHF.

This clonotype is medium-sized (0.01 to 0.1%) by frequency. The rearrangement uses TRBV11-3 and TRBJ1-5. CDR1 and CDR2 from the germline V gene are SGHNT and YENEEA. This CDR3 comprises 16 residues. CDR3 region: CASSLEQYYSNQPQHF.

In terms of frequency, this clonotype is medium-sized. V is TRBV3-1 and J is TRBJ2-7; TCRdb's assignment of TRBD2 cannot be checked, as there is no DNA. Germline CDR1 and CDR2: LGHDT and YNNKEL (reference sequence). This CDR3 has 15 residues. The CDR3 region is CASSPGLVGPYEQYF.

This chain uses TRBV28 with TRBJ2-7; TCRdb selects TRBD1, and the lack of DNA leaves this call unchecked. Per germline, CDR1 MDHEN and CDR2 SYDVKM. The CDR3 runs to 14 residues. This chain's CDR3 is CASKSGGSGTEQHF.

By frequency, this clonotype is large. The chain recombines TRBV28 with TRBJ1-5; TCRdb's D call, TRBD1, is unchecked because there is no DNA. Germline lookup yields CDR1 MDHEN and CDR2 SYDVKM. The CDR3 contains 13 residues. The CDR3 reads CASRDSNNQPQHF. The entire variable domain, with the rest obtained from reference TRBV28 and TRBJ1-5, is as follows: DVKVTQSSRYLVKRTGEKVFLECVQDMDHENMFWYRQDPGLGLRLIYFSYDVKMKEKGDIPEGYSVSREKKERFSLILESASTNQTSMYLCASRDSNNQPQHFGDGTRLSIL.

This clonotype is classed as medium-sized by frequency. The V and J genes are TRBV7-8 and TRBJ2-7. This CDR3 region has 15 residues. Germline loops: CDR1 SGHVS, CDR2 FQNEAQ. The CDR3 here is CASSLAHLADGEQYF.

Frequency places this clonotype as medium-sized. The chain is built from TRBV20-1 and TRBJ2-1. Germline V gene lookup returns CDR1 DFQATT and CDR2 SNEGSKA (reference sequence). This CDR3 is built from 11 residues. CDR3 amino acids: CSAFYYNEQFF.

This clonotype is called medium-sized (0.01 to 0.1%) based on its frequency. The chain has TRBV15 and TRBJ2-4. The CDR3 length is 14 residues. The V gene's germline CDR1 is LNHNV and CDR2 YYDKDF (reference sequence). The CDR3 sequence is CATSTGVAKNIQYF.

Its frequency marks this clonotype as medium-sized. The chain carries TRBV18 and TRBJ2-5; TCRdb lists TRBD1, though no DNA is available to test this call. Germline CDR1 is KGHSH and CDR2 is LQKENI. This CDR3 contains 16 residues. This chain's CDR3 is CASSPTSDRGYETQYF.

According to its frequency, this clonotype is medium-sized. The rearrangement uses TRBV5-1 and TRBJ1-2; TCRdb proposes TRBD1, but this gene call is untestable without DNA. The germline CDR1 and CDR2 sequences are SGHRS and YFSETQ. This CDR3 region has 15 residues. The CDR3 is CASSPSGPPFYGYTF.

This chain links TRBV5-1 with TRBJ1-1; the D call of TRBD1 rests on TCRdb alone, since no DNA is present to check it. The V gene's germline CDR1 is SGHRS and CDR2 YFSETQ. This CDR3 spans 13 amino acids. The CDR3 loop is CASRAGINTEAFF.

The chain has TRBV28 and TRBJ2-3; there is no DNA to check the TCRdb D call of TRBD2. CDR3 length equals 14 residues. CDR1 is MDHEN and CDR2 is SYDVKM in the germline V gene. The CDR3 here is CASTSPHSTDTQYF.

This clonotype is medium-sized by frequency. This sequence joins TRBV25-1 and TRBJ1-2; TCRdb names TRBD1, which stays unverified in the absence of DNA. Germline V CDR1 and CDR2: MGHDK, SYGVNS. The CDR3 covers 13 residues. The CDR3 is CASSWGGGDGYTF.